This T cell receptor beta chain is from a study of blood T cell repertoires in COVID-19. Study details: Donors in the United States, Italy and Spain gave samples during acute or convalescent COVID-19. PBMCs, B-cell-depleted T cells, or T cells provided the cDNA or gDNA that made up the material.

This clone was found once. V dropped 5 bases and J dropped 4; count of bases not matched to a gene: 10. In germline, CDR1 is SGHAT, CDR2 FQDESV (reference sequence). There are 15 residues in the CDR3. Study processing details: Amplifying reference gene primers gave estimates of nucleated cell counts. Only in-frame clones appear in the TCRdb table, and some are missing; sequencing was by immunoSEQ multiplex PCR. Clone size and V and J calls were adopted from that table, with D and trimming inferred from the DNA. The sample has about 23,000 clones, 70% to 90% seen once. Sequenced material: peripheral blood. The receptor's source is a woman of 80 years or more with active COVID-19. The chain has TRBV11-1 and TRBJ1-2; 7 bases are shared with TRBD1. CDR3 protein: CASSPWDRSFYGYTF. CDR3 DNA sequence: TGTGCCAGCAGCCCTTGGGACAGAAGTTTCTATGGCTACACCTTC.